These 13 T cell receptor beta chains were all obtained from the same sample, sequenced in a study of T-cell reconstitution after alpha-beta-depleted transplantation in children. It was with unique molecular identifiers that the TCRbeta library was prepared. MiXCR, run by TCRdb on the PCR reads, gives a single entry per CDR3 protein. The sample comprises hundreds of thousands of distinct CDR3 sequences, more than 20% of which are singletons, and 4% to 6% rests with the top ten. Specimen: PBMCs, mostly from graft donor cells, collected 360 days after TCRalphabeta/CD19-depleted stem cell transplant. All receptors derive from a female patient aged 2-10 years who had a stem cell transplant for congenital amegakaryocytic thrombocytopenia, so the T cells may come from the graft donor.

V gene TRBV28 combines with J gene TRBJ2-6; no firm D call. Germline loops: CDR1 MDHEN, CDR2 SYDVKM. V was pared by 3 bases and J by 4 bases, with 22 bases between. The CDR3 is 19 residues long. DNA of the CDR3: TGTGCCAGCAGTTTCGGTTTTCGTGGTGTGGGGTGGGGGGCCAACGTCCTGACTTTC. Residues: CASSFGFRGVGWGANVLTF.

This clonotype was detected only a few times. V gene TRBV5-1 combines with J gene TRBJ2-5; no firm D call. This CDR3 is built from 12 residues. CDR1 SGHRS and CDR2 YFSETQ come from the germline V gene. The V end was cut by 5 bases, the J end by 5 bases, with 10 bases between. Written as DNA, the CDR3 is TGCGCCAGCAGGACTGTGGGGGAGACCCAGTACTTC. This gives the protein CASRTVGETQYF.

The J gene is TRBJ1-1, the V gene TRBV5-1; D gene uncertain. The germline V gene encodes CDR1 SGHRS and CDR2 YFSETQ. The length of the CDR3 is 16 residues. Trimming stripped 2 bases from V and 0 bases from J, with 14 bases between. CDR3 sequence reads: CASSFSYPEMNTEAFF. In DNA, the CDR3 is TGCGCCAGCAGCTTTTCCTACCCCGAGATGAACACTGAAGCTTTCTTT. Drawing the rest from reference TRBV5-1 and TRBJ1-1, the complete variable domain is KAGVTQTPRYLIKTRGQQVTLSCSPISGHRSVSWYQQTPGQGLQFLFEYFSETQRNKGNFPGRFSGRQFSNSRSEMNVSTLELGDSALYLCASSFSYPEMNTEAFFGQGTRLTVV.

The chain links TRBV20-1 to TRBJ1-2; D gene ambiguous. V was shortened by 0 bases and J by 4 bases, with 12 bases between the two germline ends. CDR1 and CDR2 (germline): DFQATT, SNEGSKA (reference sequence). CDR3 size: 14 residues. Here the CDR3 DNA reads TGCAGTGCTAGAGATATGGAGGCCGCCTATGGCTACACCTTC. Encoded protein: CSARDMEAAYGYTF.

This clonotype occurred a few times. The chain recombines TRBV5-1 with TRBJ2-5; D possibly corresponds to TRBD1 (6 bases). CDR1 is SGHRS, CDR2 YFSETQ, per germline. This CDR3 has 14 residues. V lost 4 bases to trimming and J lost 2 bases, with 12 bases between them. The CDR3 coding sequence is TGCGCCAGCAGCCCGATTACAGGGCAAGAGACCCAGTACTTC. Translated, it gives CASSPITGQETQYF. Supplemented by reference TRBV5-1 and TRBJ2-5, the full variable domain reads KAGVTQTPRYLIKTRGQQVTLSCSPISGHRSVSWYQQTPGQGLQFLFEYFSETQRNKGNFPGRFSGRQFSNSRSEMNVSTLELGDSALYLCASSPITGQETQYFGPGTRLLVL.

The V call is TRBV12-3 or TRBV12-4, the J call TRBJ1-6, with 10 bases lining up with TRBD1. After removal of 5 bases from V and 8 bases from J, the junction contained 9 bases not matched to a gene. CDR3 length: 16 amino acids. The CDR3 DNA reads TGTGCCAGCAGTGCCGCGGGACAGGGGTTCGATTCACCCCTCCACTTT. Its translation: CASSAAGQGFDSPLHF.

The chain has TRBV20-1 and TRBJ2-3; the D is unclear. The CDR3 is made up of 12 amino acids. Germline V CDR1 and CDR2: DFQATT, SNEGSKA (reference sequence). V lost 2 bases, J lost 2 bases, and 5 bases lay in between. CDR3 in amino acids: CSARPDTDTQYF. CDR3 sequence (DNA): TGCAGTGCTAGACCGGACACAGATACGCAGTATTTT.

This rearrangement joins TRBV7-6 to TRBJ2-5, with TRBD1 as a possible D gene (5 bases). V gave up 1 base and J gave up 2 bases, with 11 bases separating them. CDR3 length: 15 amino acids. Per the germline V gene, CDR1 is SGHVS and CDR2 is FNYEAQ. The CDR3 here is CASSLESGLQETQYF. The DNA for the CDR3 is TGTGCCAGCAGCTTAGAATCAGGGTTGCAAGAGACCCAGTACTTC. Drawing the rest from reference TRBV7-6 and TRBJ2-5, the complete variable domain is GAGVSQSPRYKVTKRGQDVALRCDPISGHVSLYWYRQALGQGPEFLTYFNYEAQQDKSGLPNDRFSAERPEGSISTLTIQRTEQRDSAMYRCASSLESGLQETQYFGPGTRLLVL.

This sequence joins TRBV4-1 and TRBJ1-1, with unresolved D. Germline loops: CDR1 MGHRA, CDR2 YSYEKL. The CDR3 is 17 residues long. V dropped 6 bases and J dropped 4 bases, with 24 bases sitting between them. In DNA form, the CDR3 reads TGCGCCAGCAGTCGCGCCCCCTCGGGAGTGGGCGGCACTGAAGCTTTCTTT. It yields the protein CASSRAPSGVGGTEAFF.

The rearrangement links TRBV15 to TRBJ2-2, with D tentatively TRBD2 (6 bases). This CDR3 spans 19 amino acids. V gave up 5 bases and J gave up 3 bases, with 25 bases separating them. Germline V gene lookup returns CDR1 LNHNV and CDR2 YYDKDF (reference sequence). The CDR3 here is CATSGGPVDASLHTGELFF. The DNA of the CDR3 is TGTGCCACCAGCGGAGGGCCCGTGGACGCCTCCTTACACACCGGGGAGCTGTTTTTT.

This clonotype was counted only a few times. The rearrangement joins TRBV2 to TRBJ2-2, with TRBD1 matching 8 bases. The CDR3 extends over 16 amino acids. With V trimmed by 3 bases and J by 4 bases, 7 bases remained unmatched. CDR1 and CDR2 (germline): SNHLY, FYNNEI. CDR3 DNA: TGTGCCAGCAGTGAGGGCAGGGGGCTCATCACCGGGGAGCTGTTTTTT. Amino acid sequence: CASSEGRGLITGELFF.

The V gene is TRBV7-2, the J gene TRBJ2-1; no clear D gene. The CDR3 covers 12 residues. Germline assignment: CDR1 SGHTA and CDR2 FQGNSA. Trimming took off 5 bases at V and 8 bases at J, with 10 bases between the two ends. The CDR3 spells CASSPSFHEQFF. The CDR3 DNA follows: TGTGCCAGCAGCCCGAGTTTCCATGAGCAGTTCTTC.

CDR3 sequence (DNA): TGTGCCAGCAGTGAGTTTTGGACAGGGGGCGCGGAGGAATCCTACGAGCAGTACTTC. This gives the protein CASSEFWTGGAEESYEQYF. The chain has TRBV2 and TRBJ2-7; 11 bases fit TRBD1. Unmatched junction bases numbered 14, after V lost 3 bases and J lost 1 base. This CDR3 contains 19 residues. Per the germline V gene, CDR1 is SNHLY and CDR2 is FYNNEI.